The 17 T cell receptor beta chains reported below all come from one sample, sequenced in a study of blood T cell repertoires in COVID-19. Method: immunoSEQ multiplex PCR; TCRdb's copy keeps in-frame clones and lacks some. The sample has about 200,000 clones, 94% seen once. The sample was peripheral blood. The receptors stem from a man aged 25 to 40 with COVID-19, enrolled during active disease.

This chain links TRBV5-1 with TRBJ1-6; TRBD1 matches at 8 bases. The CDR3 is 14 residues long. V trimming: 4 bases; J trimming: 8 bases; junction bases outside the gene matches: 5. Germline V gene lookup returns CDR1 SGHRS and CDR2 YFSETQ. CDR3 in amino acids: CASSPGTGDSPLHF. CDR3 DNA sequence: TGCGCCAGCAGCCCAGGGACAGGAGATTCACCCCTCCACTTT. The complete variable domain, with remaining parts taken from reference TRBV5-1 and TRBJ1-6, reads KAGVTQTPRYLIKTRGQQVTLSCSPISGHRSVSWYQQTPGQGLQFLFEYFSETQRNKGNFPGRFSGRQFSNSRSEMNVSTLELGDSALYLCASSPGTGDSPLHFGNGTRLTVT.

The chain uses TRBV24-1 and TRBJ2-5; D is possibly TRBD1 (6 bases). Germline loops: CDR1 KGHDR, CDR2 SFDVKD. The CDR3 covers 13 residues. Trimming took off 2 bases at V and 3 bases at J, with 6 bases between the two ends. The CDR3 loop is CATSDYREETQYF. CDR3 coding DNA: TGTGCCACCAGTGATTACAGGGAAGAGACCCAGTACTTC.

The chain employs TRBV5-1 and TRBJ1-2; a weak D match, TRBD1 (5 bases). V was shortened by 5 bases and J by 3 bases, with 14 bases between the two germline ends. Germline CDR1 is SGHRS and CDR2 is YFSETQ. The CDR3 totals 14 residues. CDR3 DNA sequence: TGCGCCAGCAGGACCTTACAAGGGGACTATGGCTACACCTTC. As protein: CASRTLQGDYGYTF.

The chain carries TRBV19 and TRBJ1-1; the D is unclear. The CDR3 length is 14 residues. V shed 1 base and J shed 1 base, with 7 bases lying between them. Germline V lookup: CDR1 LNHDA, CDR2 SQIVND (reference sequence). CDR3 sequence: CASSIGSANTEAFF. CDR3 DNA: TGTGCCAGTAGTATAGGGAGCGCGAACACTGAAGCTTTCTTT.

The chain uses TRBV7-2 and TRBJ2-2, with 11 positions matching TRBD2. V lost 5 bases, J lost 7 bases, and 12 bases stayed unmatched. This CDR3 region has 17 residues. Germline loops: CDR1 SGHTA, CDR2 FQGNSA. The DNA for the CDR3 is TGTGCCAGCAGCCGCAGACTAGCGGGGTCCCTTGGCGGGGAGCTGTTTTTT. This translates into CASSRRLAGSLGGELFF.

The CDR3 spells CASRNREANEKLFF. CDR3 nucleotides: TGTGCCAGCAGGAACAGGGAAGCAAATGAAAAACTGTTTTTT. The chain couples TRBV6-5 to TRBJ1-4; the D gene is possibly TRBD1 (6 bases). Trimming pared 6 bases from V and 5 bases from J, leaving 13 bases between. Germline loops: CDR1 MNHEY, CDR2 SVGAGI. The CDR3 has 14 residues.

The chain recombines TRBV7-2 with TRBJ2-1, with 9 bases matching TRBD2. Germline lookup yields CDR1 SGHTA and CDR2 FQGNSA. This CDR3 spans 15 amino acids. The trim removed 1 base at V and 4 bases at J, leaving 2 bases unmatched. The chain's CDR3 is CASSLGGGAYNEQFF. The CDR3 nucleotides read TGTGCCAGCAGCTTAGGCGGGGGGGCATACAATGAGCAGTTCTTC. Combining the CDR3 with reference TRBV7-2 and TRBJ2-1 gives the whole variable domain GAGVSQSPSNKVTEKGKDVELRCDPISGHTALYWYRQSLGQGLEFLIYFQGNSAPDKSGLPSDRFSAERTGGSVSTLTIQRTQQEDSAVYLCASSLGGGAYNEQFFGPGTRLTVL.

The chain joins TRBV5-1 to TRBJ2-7; possibly TRBD2 for D (7 bases). V dropped 1 base and J dropped 6 bases, with 11 bases sitting between them. Germline V lookup: CDR1 SGHRS, CDR2 YFSETQ. The CDR3 runs to 13 residues. This CDR3 reads CASSLSGEGEQYF. The CDR3 region has the DNA TGCGCCAGCAGCTTGTCAGGGGAGGGCGAGCAGTACTTC.

The chain employs TRBV5-4 and TRBJ1-2; 10 positions match TRBD1. Germline V lookup: CDR1 SGHNT, CDR2 YYREEE (reference sequence). J was trimmed by 8 bases and V by 4 bases; bases with no gene match: 14. There are 16 residues in the CDR3. CDR3 sequence (DNA): TGTGCCAGCAGCCGAGAGCCGGGACAGGGGCGTACCGGCTACACCTTC. Protein: CASSREPGQGRTGYTF.

The chain carries TRBV5-1 and TRBJ2-7, with D perhaps matching TRBD1 (5 bases). Germline lookup yields CDR1 SGHRS and CDR2 YFSETQ. Trimming left V 0 bases short and J 5 bases short, with 12 bases between. The CDR3 is made up of 14 amino acids. The DNA of the CDR3 is TGCGCCAGCAGCTTGGGACAGCCCCTGAACGAGCAGTACTTC. Translated: CASSLGQPLNEQYF.

In its sample, this clone was seen once. This sequence joins TRBV29-1 and TRBJ1-1; D ambiguous. This CDR3 comprises 12 residues. The germline V and J ends were trimmed by 4 bases and 4 bases, with 10 bases remaining between them. Germline CDR1 SQVTM, CDR2 ANQGSEA. CDR3 sequence (DNA): TGCAGCGTTGGTAGTTTGGTCACTGAAGCTTTCTTT. It codes for CSVGSLVTEAFF.

In DNA form, the CDR3 reads TGTGCCAGCAGCCAAGATACTAGCGGGGGGGCCCCCTACAATGAGCAGTTCTTC. Amino acid sequence: CASSQDTSGGAPYNEQFF. This chain connects TRBV3-1 (or the pseudogene TRBV3-2) to TRBJ2-1; 13 positions match TRBD2. The CDR3 length is 18 residues. Germline V gene sequence: CDR1 LGHDT, CDR2 YNNKEL (reference sequence). V dropped 0 bases and J dropped 2; count of bases not matched to a gene: 4.

The V gene is TRBV3-1 (or the pseudogene TRBV3-2), the J gene TRBJ1-6, with a possible D match to TRBD1 (6 bases). The CDR3 has 15 amino acids. V dropped 4 bases and J dropped 2 bases, with 9 bases sitting between them. CDR1 is LGHDT and CDR2 is YNNKEL in the germline V gene (reference sequence). The CDR3 DNA reads TGTGCCAGCAGCCCAGGGGAAACCTATAATTCACCCCTCCACTTT. Protein sequence: CASSPGETYNSPLHF.

The chain links TRBV5-4 to TRBJ1-6; TRBD1 is a possible D gene (5 bases). V lost 3 bases to trimming and J lost 5 bases, with 15 bases between them. Germline CDR1 reads SGHNT; CDR2 reads YYREEE (reference sequence). The CDR3 totals 16 residues. In nucleotides, the CDR3 is TGTGCCAGCAGCTGGGGACTGGCGGCCCATAATTCACCCCTCCACTTT. Its protein product is CASSWGLAAHNSPLHF.

The chain recombines TRBV15 with TRBJ2-3, with 9 bases lining up with TRBD2. J gave up 2 bases and V 0 bases, and 3 bases lay outside the gene matches. CDR3 length: 16 residues. CDR1 is LNHNV, CDR2 YYDKDF, per germline (reference sequence). The CDR3 here is CATSRDAGGDTDTQYF. As DNA, the CDR3 is TGTGCCACCAGCAGAGATGCGGGGGGGGACACAGATACGCAGTATTTT.

The V call is TRBV2, the J call TRBJ2-5, with 8 nucleotides matching TRBD2. Per the germline V gene, CDR1 is SNHLY and CDR2 is FYNNEI. This CDR3 spans 11 amino acids. J gave up 7 bases and V 5 bases, and 0 bases lay outside the gene matches. CDR3: CASSSGGTQYF. The CDR3 nucleotides are TGTGCCAGCAGTAGCGGGGGGACCCAGTACTTC.

The chain is built from TRBV7-2 and TRBJ1-1; TRBD1 matches at 8 bases. CDR3 length: 14 amino acids. Trimming removed 5 bases from V and 1 base from J; junction bases left unmatched: 3. Germline lookup yields CDR1 SGHTA and CDR2 FQGNSA. CDR3 in DNA: TGTGCCAGCAGCCTGGACAGGGCGAACACTGAAGCTTTCTTT. Its translation is CASSLDRANTEAFF. Together with reference TRBV7-2 and TRBJ1-1, the CDR3 gives the full variable domain: GAGVSQSPSNKVTEKGKDVELRCDPISGHTALYWYRQSLGQGLEFLIYFQGNSAPDKSGLPSDRFSAERTGGSVSTLTIQRTQQEDSAVYLCASSLDRANTEAFFGQGTRLTVV.